The 5 T cell receptor beta chains below all came from one sample that was sequenced in a study of molecular identifiers for immune sequencing clone quantification. TCRdb re-called the PCR reads with MiXCR, one entry per CDR3 protein. The data contain 250,000 to 350,000 distinct CDR3 sequences, roughly 23% of them seen just once; the ten biggest clones take up 0.7% to 0.9%. Sequencing was done on a sample of naive CD8+ T cells from blood, with Jurkat cell RNA spiked in. Subset here: FACS-sorted CD8+CD4-CCR7+CD45RA+ naive T cells. The receptor source for this set is a human donor in good health. Some libraries in this study had Jurkat cell RNA spiked in.

This clonotype was counted at least ten times. CDR3 region: CASSQEDRLSYNSPLHF. The DNA for the CDR3 is TGCGCCAGCAGCCAAGAGGACAGGTTGTCCTATAATTCACCCCTCCACTTT. The chain joins TRBV4-1 to TRBJ1-6, with TRBD1 matching over 7 bases. This CDR3 is 17 amino acids long. Germline V gene lookup returns CDR1 MGHRA and CDR2 YSYEKL. Unmatched junction bases numbered 3, after V lost 0 bases and J lost 1 base.

This clonotype was counted at least ten times. The V gene is TRBV27, the J gene TRBJ2-7; TRBD2 matches 11 bases. The CDR3 extends over 15 amino acids. V trimming: 4 bases; J trimming: 5 bases; junction bases outside the gene matches: 7. In germline, CDR1 is MNHEY, CDR2 SMNVEV (reference sequence). CDR3 region: CASSSTSGSLDEQYF. The CDR3 region has the DNA TGTGCCAGCAGTTCTACTAGCGGGAGTTTAGACGAGCAGTACTTC.

V gene TRBV14 combines with J gene TRBJ1-4, with D perhaps matching TRBD1 (6 bases). Germline-derived CDR1 and CDR2 are SGHDN and FVKESK. The CDR3 runs to 18 residues. Trimming stripped 4 bases from V and 0 bases from J, with 18 bases between. The CDR3 DNA follows: TGTGCCAGCAGCCTGGGGGACAAGTACGACGCAACTAATGAAAAACTGTTTTTT. Translation: CASSLGDKYDATNEKLFF.

This clonotype was found a few times. The CDR3 DNA sequence: TGTGCCAGCAGCTTAAGGCGGCTAGCGGACACCGGGGAGCTGTTTTTT. It translates to CASSLRRLADTGELFF. V is TRBV11-2 and J is TRBJ2-2, with 7 bases matching TRBD2. CDR1 and CDR2 from the germline V gene are SGHAT and FQNNGV. The ends lost 2 bases at V and 3 bases at J; junction bases unmatched: 6. CDR3 length: 16 residues.

About this clonotype itself: A much larger clone is a single base away; this may be a read error. This sequence joins TRBV7-8 and TRBJ1-2; the match to TRBD1 covers 8 bases. Germline trimming cut 4 bases from V and 4 bases from J; bases unmatched to any gene: 14. The CDR3 covers 17 residues. CDR1 SGHVS and CDR2 FQNEAQ come from the germline V gene. Here the CDR3 reads CASSSRTGSGGLYGYTF. The CDR3 coding sequence is TGTGCCAGCAGCTCCCGGACAGGGTCCGGTGGCCTCTATGGCTACACCTTC. Filled out from reference TRBV7-8 and TRBJ1-2, the complete variable domain reads GAGVSQSPRYKVAKRGQDVALRCDPISGHVSLFWYQQALGQGPEFLTYFQNEAQLDKSGLPSDRFFAERPEGSVSTLKIQRTQQEDSAVYLCASSSRTGSGGLYGYTFGSGTRLTVV.